The 10 T cell receptor beta chains below all came from one sample that was sequenced in a study of tumor and adjacent non-tumor tissue in lung cancer. This sample's RNA came from whole unsorted tissue. More than 3 cm separated this lung sample from the edge of the tumor. A modified ARM-PCR protocol with three rounds of nested PCR amplified TCRbeta. Each CDR3 protein is one row after TCRdb ran MiXCR on the multiplex PCR reads. The data show roughly 120,000 distinct CDR3 sequences, about 65% seen once. Specimen: distant non-tumor lung tissue. Receptors originate from a man aged 60 to 75 with non-small cell lung cancer.

The rearrangement uses TRBV19 and TRBJ2-5; 10 positions agree with TRBD1. V was pared by 4 bases and J by 0 bases, with 2 bases of the junction left unmatched. CDR3 length: 15 residues. CDR1 LNHDA and CDR2 SQIVND come from the germline V gene (reference sequence). The CDR3 DNA is TGTGCCAGTAGTACGGGACAGGGGAACCAAGAGACCCAGTACTTC. It yields the protein CASSTGQGNQETQYF.

The table lists this clonotype with a few counts. This chain links TRBV25-1 with TRBJ1-2; D may be TRBD1 (5 bases). The V end was cut by 10 bases, the J end by 4 bases, with 16 bases between. Germline V gene lookup returns CDR1 MGHDK and CDR2 SYGVNS. The CDR3 sequence is 13 residues long. CDR3 DNA: TGTGCCACCTCGGGAGGGGCCCTCTATGGCTACACCTTC. This translates into CATSGGALYGYTF.

Of note for this clonotype: Since the CDR3 does not end with the conserved phenylalanine or tryptophan, this likely comes from a read error. Because the CDR3's place on the DNA is in doubt, the DNA is left out and the CDR3 is given as listed by TCRdb. The chain combines TRBV7-9 with TRBJ2-5. Germline V gene data show CDR1 as SEHNR and CDR2 as FQNEAQ (reference sequence). 11 amino acids form the CDR3, both terminal residues included. The CDR3 loop reads CASSPQETQYL.

J is TRBJ2-6 and V is TRBV4-1; possible D gene TRBD1, 6 bases. Germline-derived CDR1 and CDR2 are MGHRA and YSYEKL. Trimming removed 4 bases from V and 0 bases from J, with 16 bases in between. This CDR3 is built from 18 residues. The CDR3 here is CASSLWGTTSSGANVLTF. In DNA form, the CDR3 reads TGCGCCAGCAGCCTTTGGGGGACAACGAGCTCTGGGGCCAACGTCCTGACTTTC.

The chain couples TRBV5-1 to TRBJ1-1, with D hard to call. V was shortened by 5 bases and J by 1 base, with 12 bases between the two germline ends. The CDR3 is 14 residues long. The germline V gene has CDR1 SGHRS and CDR2 YFSETQ. The CDR3 DNA sequence: TGCGCCAGCAGACCCGGCGAAGAGAACACTGAAGCTTTCTTT. Its translation is CASRPGEENTEAFF.

This clonotype was detected many times. The rearrangement uses TRBV11-2 and TRBJ1-6; D may be TRBD1 (6 bases). This CDR3 region has 15 residues. V lost 5 bases and J lost 3, with 11 bases in between. CDR1 SGHAT and CDR2 FQNNGV come from the germline V gene. The CDR3 loop reads CASSRSDSYNSPLHF. Here the CDR3 DNA reads TGTGCCAGCAGCCGTTCGGACAGCTATAATTCACCCCTCCACTTT.

A remark on this clonotype: Because it lacks the conserved phenylalanine or tryptophan at the end, this CDR3 is likely a read error. J is TRBJ2-1 and V is TRBV25-1; D uncertain. V was pared by 5 bases and J by 11 bases, with 13 bases between. CDR3 length equals 12 residues. CDR1 and CDR2 from the germline V gene are MGHDK and SYGVNS. The CDR3 spells CASSSSGNKQFL. CDR3 bases: TGTGCCAGCAGTAGTAGTGGGAATAAGCAGTTCTTA.

For this clonotype: A clone one base away is much larger, so this may be a read error. The CDR3 DNA follows: TGCAGTGCTGGAAAAGGACAGTTCCACGAGCAGTTCTTC. This sequence encodes CSAGKGQFHEQFF. The chain recombines TRBV20-1 with TRBJ2-1; TRBD1 might be the D (6 bases). Trimming shortened V by 5 bases and J by 10 bases, and 18 bases separated the two germline ends. Germline assignment: CDR1 DFQATT and CDR2 SNEGSKA (reference sequence). This CDR3 has 13 residues.

The table lists this clonotype with a few counts. V is TRBV6-2 or TRBV6-3 and J is TRBJ2-1; perhaps TRBD2 as D (6 bases). Trimming cost V 6 bases and J 5 bases, with 17 bases left between them. The CDR3 is 15 amino acids. Germline values: CDR1 MNHEY, CDR2 SVGEGT. Written as DNA, the CDR3 is TGTGCCAGCAGCACTCCGATAATAGCGGACAATGAGCAGTTCTTC. Translation gives CASSTPIIADNEQFF.

In regard to this clonotype: A much larger clone sits a single nucleotide away, making a read error possible. V is TRBV6-2 or TRBV6-3 and J is TRBJ2-7; TRBD2 is a possible D gene (6 bases). The CDR3 is 16 residues long. Germline assignment: CDR1 MNHEY and CDR2 SVGEGT. CDR3 residues: CVSSSPLGSGPYEQYF. As DNA, the CDR3 is TGTGTCAGCAGTTCCCCGTTGGGTAGCGGACCCTACGAGCAGTACTTC.